The 25 T cell receptor beta chains presented below share a single source sample, sequenced in a study of radiotherapy plus CTLA-4 blockade in lung cancer. The assay was immunoSEQ multiplex PCR, and TCRdb's table has in-frame clones only and misses some. This table has some 98,000 clones, about 81% appearing once. The sequenced sample was peripheral blood, obtained from a patient treated with radiotherapy plus ipilimumab. The receptors were sampled from a human donor with non-small cell lung cancer who had a partial response to radiotherapy plus ipilimumab.

The chain links TRBV4-1 to TRBJ2-7; no reliable D call. This CDR3 has 14 amino acids. In germline, CDR1 is MGHRA, CDR2 YSYEKL. The V end was cut by 4 bases, the J end by 0 bases, with 10 bases between. CDR3 coding DNA: TGCGCCAGCAGCCCCCCCAGTAACTCCTACGAGCAGTACTTC. Translated, it gives CASSPPSNSYEQYF.

The CDR3: CASSSGQFQETQYF. DNA for the CDR3: TGCGCCAGCAGCTCCGGACAGTTCCAAGAGACCCAGTACTTC. The J gene is TRBJ2-5, the V gene TRBV5-1; D might be TRBD1 (6 bases). The CDR3 length is 14 residues. Trimming pared 3 bases from V and 1 base from J, leaving 10 bases between. Germline V gene data show CDR1 as SGHRS and CDR2 as YFSETQ.

The chain uses TRBV19 and TRBJ2-2; 7 positions agree with TRBD1. The length of the CDR3 is 15 residues. V lost 4 bases to trimming and J lost 5 bases; unmatched junction nucleotides: 7. From germline, CDR1 is LNHDA and CDR2 SQIVND (reference sequence). As DNA, the CDR3 is TGTGCCAGTAGTAACGACAGGGCTCTTACCGGGGAGCTGTTTTTT. It encodes CASSNDRALTGELFF.

The chain joins TRBV5-1 to TRBJ2-1, with D perhaps TRBD2 (6 bases). The V and J ends lost 0 bases and 7 bases respectively, with 11 bases between them. This CDR3 contains 14 residues. CDR1 is SGHRS, CDR2 YFSETQ, per germline. The CDR3 reads CASSLGREQNEQFF. Written as DNA, the CDR3 is TGCGCCAGCAGCTTGGGGAGGGAGCAGAATGAGCAGTTCTTC.

The V call is TRBV28, the J call TRBJ2-5; the match to TRBD2 covers 10 bases. Trimming cost V 10 bases and J 4 bases; bases outside gene matches: 3. Germline loops: CDR1 MDHEN, CDR2 SYDVKM. The CDR3 is 12 amino acids. In nucleotides, the CDR3 is TGTGCCACTAGCGGGAGTAGAGAGACCCAGTACTTC. Encoded protein: CATSGSRETQYF.

There are a few counts of this clone. Other DNA sequences in this specimen translate into the identical CDR3. The rearrangement joins TRBV28 to TRBJ2-7; 9 nucleotides match TRBD1. Germline CDR1 reads MDHEN; CDR2 reads SYDVKM. V shed 6 bases and J 1 base; nucleotides not matched to a gene: 7. The CDR3 has 15 residues. CDR3 coding DNA: TGTGCCAGCAGAACCGGGACAGGGACTTCCTACGAGCAGTACTTC. Translated: CASRTGTGTSYEQYF.

CDR3 sequence (DNA): TGTGCCAGCAGCTTTACAGGTTCTGGAAACACCATATATTTT. Amino acids: CASSFTGSGNTIYF. The genes are TRBV7-2 and TRBJ1-3, with a tentative D call TRBD1 (5 bases). V lost 3 bases, J lost 1 base, and 7 bases lay in between. CDR3 size: 14 residues. Per germline, CDR1 SGHTA and CDR2 FQGNSA.

V gene TRBV25-1 combines with J gene TRBJ2-2; 8 bases agree with TRBD2. Germline values: CDR1 MGHDK, CDR2 SYGVNS. CDR3 length equals 15 residues. V lost 3 bases, J lost 1 base, and 1 base stayed unmatched. The CDR3 coding sequence is TGTGCCAGCAGTGAGGGACTAGGGAACACCGGGGAGCTGTTTTTT. Translating it yields CASSEGLGNTGELFF.

The J gene is TRBJ2-3, the V gene TRBV5-1; 11 nucleotides line up with TRBD2. CDR1 is SGHRS, CDR2 YFSETQ, per germline. The CDR3 covers 15 residues. J was trimmed by 3 bases and V by 7 bases; bases with no gene match: 7. The CDR3 is CASRLAGGWTDTQYF. Written as DNA, the CDR3 is TGCGCCAGCCGCCTAGCGGGAGGATGGACAGATACGCAGTATTTT.

The chain recombines TRBV5-1 with TRBJ2-7; possible D gene TRBD2, 5 bases. The end of the DNA is better explained by TRBJ2-5, so the J call may be wrong. This CDR3 is 13 amino acids long. CDR1 SGHRS and CDR2 YFSETQ come from the germline V gene. CDR3 in DNA: TGCGCCAGCAGCTCCCCCGGGGTGGAGACCCAGTACTTC. The encoded protein is CASSSPGVETQYF.

This clone appeared a single time. The V and J genes are TRBV6-1 and TRBJ2-7, with 9 nucleotides matching TRBD2. The CDR3 totals 14 residues. CDR1 MNHNS and CDR2 SASEGT come from the germline V gene. With 1 base clipped from V and 6 bases from J, the junction kept 4 bases outside the gene matches. The CDR3 is CASSEGGAGGEQYF. The CDR3 region has the DNA TGTGCCAGCAGTGAAGGGGGAGCGGGGGGCGAGCAGTACTTC.

The gene calls are TRBV4-1 and TRBJ1-1; no firm D call. Trimming shortened V by 1 base and J by 7 bases, and 10 bases separated the two germline ends. CDR3 size: 13 residues. CDR1 and CDR2 (germline): MGHRA, YSYEKL. The CDR3 DNA follows: TGCGCCAGCAGCCAAGGGCAGTACCTTGAAGCTTTCTTT. Encoded protein: CASSQGQYLEAFF.

The V call is TRBV5-4, the J call TRBJ2-5; D is possibly TRBD2 (6 bases). V was trimmed by 4 bases and J by 1 base, leaving 11 bases between them. The V gene's germline CDR1 is SGHNT and CDR2 YYREEE (reference sequence). This CDR3 comprises 14 residues. The CDR3 nucleotides read TGTGCCAGCAGCACGGGGACTTCCCAAGAGACCCAGTACTTC. Translated: CASSTGTSQETQYF.

This clone showed up just once. The chain couples TRBV15 to TRBJ2-1, with TRBD2 identical over 7 bases. CDR3 length: 16 amino acids. V was clipped by 0 bases and J by 9 bases; unmatched bases: 11. CDR1 is LNHNV, CDR2 YYDKDF, per germline (reference sequence). The CDR3 region is CATSRDRRLAMSEQFF. The CDR3, as DNA: TGTGCCACCAGCAGAGATAGGAGACTAGCCATGAGTGAGCAGTTCTTC.

The chain couples TRBV5-1 to TRBJ2-6, with D perhaps TRBD1 (5 bases). Trimming pared 4 bases from V and 2 bases from J, leaving 10 bases between. Germline loops: CDR1 SGHRS, CDR2 YFSETQ. This CDR3 comprises 15 residues. The CDR3 reads CASSVDSPGANVLTF. Here the CDR3 DNA reads TGCGCCAGCAGCGTCGACAGCCCTGGGGCCAACGTCCTGACTTTC.

The chain carries TRBV5-5 and TRBJ2-5; D is unresolved. From germline, CDR1 is SGHKS and CDR2 YYEKEE (reference sequence). Trimming cost V 3 bases and J 4 bases, with 10 bases left between them. This CDR3 has 13 amino acids. The DNA for the CDR3 is TGTGCCAGCAGCTCGGCCACGGGAGAGACCCAGTACTTC. This translates into CASSSATGETQYF.

The chain couples TRBV4-1 to TRBJ1-2; 7 nucleotides agree with TRBD1. Losses at the gene ends were 1 base for V and 8 bases for J; bases not matched to a gene: 10. The CDR3 totals 15 residues. Germline V gene data show CDR1 as MGHRA and CDR2 as YSYEKL. The CDR3 here is CASSQVSETGPGYTF. CDR3 coding DNA: TGCGCCAGCAGCCAAGTTAGTGAGACAGGGCCCGGCTACACCTTC.

The chain employs TRBV11-3 and TRBJ2-2; 8 bases agree with TRBD2. V lost 5 bases to trimming and J lost 0 bases; unmatched junction nucleotides: 5. CDR1 SGHNT and CDR2 YENEEA come from the germline V gene. CDR3 size: 16 residues. The CDR3, as DNA: TGTGCCAGCAGCGGAACTAGCGGCGCGAACACCGGGGAGCTGTTTTTT. Its protein product is CASSGTSGANTGELFF. Filled out from reference TRBV11-3 and TRBJ2-2, the complete variable domain reads EAGVVQSPRYKIIEKKQPVAFWCNPISGHNTLYWYLQNLGQGPELLIRYENEEAVDDSQLPKDRFSAERLKGVDSTLKIQPAELGDSAVYLCASSGTSGANTGELFFGEGSRLTVL.

The chain uses TRBV6-5 and TRBJ1-6; D might be TRBD1 (5 bases). V lost 8 bases, J lost 5 bases, and 16 bases lay in between. The germline V gene has CDR1 MNHEY and CDR2 SVGAGI. The CDR3 runs to 15 residues. CDR3 nucleotide sequence: TGTGCCAGCCGAACCGGAGGGGTTCATAATTCACCCCTCCACTTT. This encodes CASRTGGVHNSPLHF.

This clone occurred a few times. This rearrangement joins TRBV28 to TRBJ2-7, with a weak D call TRBD2 (6 bases). With 8 bases removed from V and 6 bases from J, the gap between germline ends came to 26 bases. The CDR3 extends over 16 amino acids. CDR1 MDHEN and CDR2 SYDVKM come from the germline V gene. The CDR3: CASVPPGLGGMGEQYF. The CDR3 coding sequence is TGTGCCAGCGTACCCCCGGGACTCGGAGGGATGGGCGAGCAGTACTTC.

V usage is TRBV12-1 and J usage is TRBJ2-5; TRBD2, the table's D call, was not compared with the DNA. TRBV12-1 is assigned pseudogene status. The CDR3 sequence is 14 residues long. CDR3 sequence: CASSWGGDQETQYF. The CDR3 bases are TGTGCCAGCAGCTGGGGCGGGGACCAAGAGACCCAGTACTTC.

J is TRBJ2-2 and V is TRBV15; D is perhaps TRBD2 (5 bases). V lost 1 base, J lost 5 bases, and 14 bases lay in between. The CDR3 spans 16 residues. Germline V gene lookup returns CDR1 LNHNV and CDR2 YYDKDF (reference sequence). The CDR3 loop is CATSRGAGVWTGELFF. CDR3 nucleotide sequence: TGTGCCACCAGCAGAGGGGCCGGGGTGTGGACCGGGGAGCTGTTTTTT.

This chain joins TRBV19 and TRBJ2-3; TRBD2 might be the D (5 bases). The CDR3 is made up of 14 amino acids. The V end was cut by 3 bases, the J end by 2 bases, with 9 bases between. Germline V CDR1 and CDR2: LNHDA, SQIVND (reference sequence). CDR3 sequence: CASSISGNTDTQYF. DNA of the CDR3: TGTGCCAGTAGTATCAGCGGAAACACAGATACGCAGTATTTT.

The chain employs TRBV9 and TRBJ2-2, with 9 nucleotides matching TRBD1. CDR1 is SGDLS, CDR2 YYNGEE, per germline. The CDR3 is made up of 14 amino acids. The V segment lost 7 bases and the J segment 6 bases; nucleotides outside the gene matches: 7. The CDR3 sequence is CASRRDRVAGELFF. The CDR3 DNA reads as TGTGCCAGCCGCCGGGACAGGGTCGCCGGGGAGCTGTTTTTT.

This sequence joins TRBV6-4 and TRBJ1-1; a possible D gene is TRBD1 (6 bases). The germline V gene encodes CDR1 MRHNA and CDR2 SNTAGT. CDR3 length equals 16 residues. The V end lost 3 bases, the J end lost 1 base, and 15 bases lay between the germline ends. The CDR3 sequence: CASSEGQGQSNTEAFF. The CDR3, as DNA: TGTGCCAGCAGTGAAGGTCAGGGGCAGTCGAACACTGAAGCTTTCTTT.